These 28 T cell receptor beta chains were all obtained from the same sample, sequenced in a study of CD8 T cells in Susac syndrome. RNA amounts of roughly 0.45 to 1 ug underwent reverse transcription with random hexamers. TCRdb re-called the immunoSEQ multiplex PCR reads with MiXCR, one entry per CDR3 protein. The repertoire holds 95,000 to 150,000 distinct CDR3 sequences, about 95% seen once, with about 0.27% in the top ten. Sequencing was done on a sample of CD8+ T cells from PBMCs. The receptors were gathered from a human donor with Susac syndrome.

The rearrangement joins TRBV2 to TRBJ2-7; no definite D call. The CDR3 covers 14 residues. CDR1 SNHLY and CDR2 FYNNEI come from the germline V gene. The V gene lost 6 bases and the J gene lost 4 bases, with 16 bases spanning the gap. CDR3 nucleotides: TGTGCCAGCAGGGACCTGAATTCCTATTACGAGCAGTACTTC. This translates into CASRDLNSYYEQYF.

For the CDR3, the DNA is TGCGCCAGCAGCCAAGGTGAGGGGCCTGGTTCACCCCTCCACTTT. It specifies CASSQGEGPGSPLHF. This chain links TRBV4-1 with TRBJ1-6; tentative D call: TRBD1 (5 bases). Germline lookup yields CDR1 MGHRA and CDR2 YSYEKL. Trimming left V 1 base short and J 9 bases short, with 13 bases between. There are 15 residues in the CDR3.

CDR3 sequence: CASSPKSQGADTQYF. CDR3 nucleotide sequence: TGTGCCAGCAGCCCAAAGTCCCAGGGGGCAGATACGCAGTATTTT. The J gene is TRBJ2-3, the V gene TRBV11-2; TRBD1 agrees at 7 bases. Germline CDR1 SGHAT, CDR2 FQNNGV. V lost 5 bases and J lost 4; bases outside the gene matches: 9. The CDR3 spans 15 residues.

The CDR3 sequence: CASSLNPGTGTYYGYTF. The CDR3 DNA is TGTGCCAGCAGCTTAAACCCCGGGACAGGGACATACTATGGCTACACCTTC. The chain carries TRBV9 and TRBJ1-2; 9 bases line up with TRBD1. The length of the CDR3 is 17 residues. V shed 4 bases, J shed 3 bases, and the junction held 13 bases outside the gene matches. CDR1 SGDLS and CDR2 YYNGEE come from the germline V gene.

This chain links TRBV19 with TRBJ1-1; D may be TRBD1 (6 bases). The CDR3 has 15 amino acids. Germline loops: CDR1 LNHDA, CDR2 SQIVND (reference sequence). V was trimmed by 7 bases and J by 3 bases, leaving 18 bases between them. The CDR3 DNA reads as TGTGCCAGTAACGTTGGGGGCGCGAGGTACACTGAAGCTTTCTTT. This encodes CASNVGGARYTEAFF.

The chain is built from TRBV5-6 and TRBJ2-7; maybe TRBD1 (5 bases). CDR3 length equals 13 residues. Trimming took 3 bases from V and 0 from J, leaving 7 bases between them. Germline loops: CDR1 SGHDT, CDR2 YYEEEE. The CDR3 DNA is TGTGCCAGCAGCTCCGACAGCTCCTACGAGCAGTACTTC. It translates to CASSSDSSYEQYF.

CDR3 sequence: CASSLDSRNEQFF. The CDR3 bases are TGTGCCAGCAGCTTAGACTCTAGGAATGAGCAGTTCTTC. This chain joins TRBV7-9 and TRBJ2-1, with D unclear. This CDR3 comprises 13 residues. Trimming left V 1 base short and J 7 bases short, with 8 bases between. Germline V gene lookup returns CDR1 SEHNR and CDR2 FQNEAQ (reference sequence).

The genes are TRBV9 and TRBJ2-7, with D possibly matching TRBD2 (6 bases). CDR1 SGDLS and CDR2 YYNGEE come from the germline V gene. V lost 2 bases and J lost 5, with 11 bases in between. The CDR3 totals 13 residues. The CDR3 sequence: CASSVGTRDEQYF. DNA of the CDR3: TGTGCCAGCAGCGTCGGGACTCGCGACGAGCAGTACTTC.

The chain has TRBV7-9 and TRBJ2-5, with 7 bases fitting TRBD1. The CDR3 loop spans 16 amino acids. Germline V gene sequence: CDR1 SEHNR, CDR2 FQNEAQ (reference sequence). After removal of 5 bases from V and 1 base from J, the junction contained 10 bases not matched to a gene. CDR3 sequence reads: CASSHPPTGLQETQYF. The CDR3 coding sequence is TGTGCCAGCAGCCACCCGCCGACAGGGCTCCAAGAGACCCAGTACTTC.

The rearrangement links TRBV20-1 to TRBJ1-2; maybe TRBD1 (5 bases). The CDR3 extends over 12 amino acids. Trimming removed 6 bases from V and 6 bases from J, with 14 bases in between. CDR1 is DFQATT and CDR2 is SNEGSKA in the germline V gene (reference sequence). In DNA, the CDR3 is TGCAGTGCCCCCGGAGGGGTTGATGGCTACACCTTC. Its translation: CSAPGGVDGYTF.

The chain joins TRBV7-9 to TRBJ1-2, with 7 bases aligning to TRBD1. This CDR3 spans 17 amino acids. The V gene end was trimmed by 1 base and the J gene end by 2 bases; junction bases not matched to a gene: 10. Germline V gene sequence: CDR1 SEHNR, CDR2 FQNEAQ (reference sequence). The CDR3 loop reads CASSLGSAKDRNYGYTF. The CDR3 bases are TGTGCCAGCAGCTTAGGTAGTGCCAAGGACAGGAACTATGGCTACACCTTC.

DNA for the CDR3: TGTGCCAGCAGTCCAACCCCGGCTACGGTCACTGAAGCTTTCTTT. Protein sequence: CASSPTPATVTEAFF. The chain recombines TRBV27 with TRBJ1-1; no definite D call. Germline CDR1 MNHEY, CDR2 SMNVEV (reference sequence). The CDR3 is 15 residues long. Trimming cost V 5 bases and J 4 bases, with 17 bases left between them.

The chain has TRBV7-8 and TRBJ1-1; a possible D gene is TRBD1 (6 bases). The germline V gene has CDR1 SGHVS and CDR2 FQNEAQ. This CDR3 is built from 15 residues. Between the trimmed V and J ends, which lost 8 bases and 7 bases, there was a span of 23 bases. The CDR3 loop reads CASSGQGRGLIEAFF. The CDR3 DNA is TGTGCCAGCTCCGGCCAGGGCAGGGGTCTGATTGAAGCTTTCTTT.

V is TRBV29-1 and J is TRBJ2-3; D unresolved. V was clipped by 1 base and J by 2 bases, with 7 bases between them. CDR1 and CDR2 from the germline V gene are SQVTM and ANQGSEA. This CDR3 is 13 amino acids long. CDR3 sequence: CSVEAGPTDTQYF. The CDR3 region has the DNA TGCAGCGTTGAAGCGGGCCCCACAGATACGCAGTATTTT.

This chain connects TRBV6-5 to TRBJ2-3; D might be TRBD2 (6 bases). CDR3 length: 16 residues. Trimming took off 4 bases at V and 2 bases at J, with 16 bases between the two ends. Germline CDR1 MNHEY, CDR2 SVGAGI. CDR3 region: CASSLLSGGVTDTQYF. DNA of the CDR3: TGTGCCAGCAGTTTACTTTCCGGGGGAGTCACAGATACGCAGTATTTT.

The chain has TRBV5-6 and TRBJ1-4; D not resolved. In germline, CDR1 is SGHDT, CDR2 YYEEEE. With 4 bases removed from V and 3 bases from J, the gap between germline ends came to 13 bases. CDR3 length: 15 amino acids. The CDR3 nucleotides read TGTGCCAGCAGCCTGGGCGAACGGCCTAATGAAAAACTGTTTTTT. Amino acids: CASSLGERPNEKLFF.

V usage is TRBV27 and J usage is TRBJ1-2, with a possible D match to TRBD1 (5 bases). Per germline, CDR1 MNHEY and CDR2 SMNVEV (reference sequence). With 6 bases removed from V and 6 bases from J, the gap between germline ends came to 23 bases. The CDR3 has 16 residues. The CDR3 loop is CASSSFSGGEEHGYTF. The CDR3 region has the DNA TGTGCCAGCAGCAGTTTTTCCGGGGGAGAGGAGCATGGCTACACCTTC.

This clonotype was counted a single time. The chain employs TRBV13 and TRBJ2-4; either TRBD1 or TRBD2 may supply D (5 bases each). Germline V gene lookup returns CDR1 PRHDT and CDR2 FYEKMQ (reference sequence). This CDR3 comprises 16 residues. V dropped 5 bases and J dropped 7 bases, with 21 bases sitting between them. The CDR3 nucleotides read TGTGCCAGCAGCCTCGCCGGGACGGAATCTAGGAACATTCAGTACTTC. Its translation is CASSLAGTESRNIQYF.

This clonotype was seen just once. The chain carries TRBV5-6 and TRBJ2-5, with D maybe TRBD2 (6 bases). Germline V gives CDR1 SGHDT, CDR2 YYEEEE. V was clipped by 1 base and J by 3 bases, with 7 bases between them. There are 13 residues in the CDR3. The CDR3 nucleotides are TGTGCCAGCAGCTTGTGGGGGGAAGAGACCCAGTACTTC. Translating gives CASSLWGEETQYF.

The CDR3 DNA is TGCAGTGCTAGGTCCCGGGACAGGGTTTGGAGGGATTATGGCTACACCTTC. Protein product: CSARSRDRVWRDYGYTF. The chain is built from TRBV20-1 and TRBJ1-2; 9 bases are shared with TRBD1. This CDR3 has 17 amino acids. J gave up 5 bases and V 3 bases, and 16 bases lay outside the gene matches. The germline V gene has CDR1 DFQATT and CDR2 SNEGSKA (reference sequence).

The chain recombines TRBV10-2 with TRBJ2-1, with D unresolved. The V and J ends lost 7 bases and 0 bases respectively, with 10 bases between them. Germline assignment: CDR1 WSHSY and CDR2 SAAADI. The CDR3 contains 14 residues. The CDR3 protein is CASKGASSYNEQFF. The CDR3 DNA follows: TGCGCCAGCAAAGGAGCGAGCTCCTACAATGAGCAGTTCTTC.

In DNA form, the CDR3 reads TGCAGCGTTGAAGGGTATGAGGGAAACTATGGCTACACCTTC. Translation: CSVEGYEGNYGYTF. V is TRBV29-1 and J is TRBJ1-2, with unresolved D. Germline V gene data show CDR1 as SQVTM and CDR2 as ANQGSEA. Trimming took off 1 base at V and 2 bases at J, with 11 bases between the two ends. This CDR3 has 14 residues.

The rearrangement uses TRBV14 and TRBJ2-1; 11 bases are shared with TRBD2. Germline lookup yields CDR1 SGHDN and CDR2 FVKESK. This CDR3 has 14 residues. Trimming removed 7 bases from V and 2 bases from J; junction bases left unmatched: 1. The DNA of the CDR3 is TGTGCCAGCAATAGCGGGGGGGCCTACAATGAGCAGTTCTTC. It yields the protein CASNSGGAYNEQFF. The full variable domain, its missing parts supplied by reference TRBV14 and TRBJ2-1, is EAGVTQFPSHSVIEKGQTVTLRCDPISGHDNLYWYRRVMGKEIKFLLHFVKESKQDESGMPNNRFLAERTGGTYSTLKVQPAELEDSGVYFCASNSGGAYNEQFFGPGTRLTVL.

J is TRBJ2-1 and V is TRBV24-1; no firm D call. Trimming removed 0 bases at V and 5 bases at J, with 4 bases between. The length of the CDR3 is 13 residues. Germline V gene lookup returns CDR1 KGHDR and CDR2 SFDVKD. This chain's CDR3 is CATSDLGNNEQFF. In DNA form, the CDR3 reads TGTGCCACCAGTGATTTGGGGAACAATGAGCAGTTCTTC.

The J gene is TRBJ2-2, the V gene TRBV6-5; possibly TRBD1 for D (6 bases). The V end lost 6 bases, the J end lost 6 bases, and 11 bases lay between the germline ends. The CDR3 totals 13 residues. CDR1 and CDR2 (germline): MNHEY, SVGAGI. Here the CDR3 reads CASSPTGPGELFF. CDR3 nucleotide sequence: TGTGCCAGCAGCCCCACAGGGCCCGGGGAGCTGTTTTTT.

Here the CDR3 reads CSAPIGNTGELFF. The DNA for the CDR3 is TGCAGTGCCCCAATAGGGAACACCGGGGAGCTGTTTTTT. The chain uses TRBV20-1 and TRBJ2-2; D is unresolved. V was cut by 6 bases and J by 1 base, with 9 bases left in between. Germline V gene lookup returns CDR1 DFQATT and CDR2 SNEGSKA (reference sequence). The CDR3 runs 13 residues.

This clonotype was seen just once. The chain has TRBV27 and TRBJ2-1, with D possibly TRBD2 on 6 matching bases. V was clipped by 3 bases and J by 9 bases, with 9 bases between them. From germline, CDR1 is MNHEY and CDR2 SMNVEV (reference sequence). The CDR3 loop spans 12 amino acids. CDR3 sequence: CASSFGGIEQFF. Written as DNA, the CDR3 is TGTGCCAGCAGTTTCGGGGGTATTGAGCAGTTCTTC.

The rearrangement uses TRBV14 and TRBJ1-1, with D unclear. The CDR3 length is 13 residues. The germline V and J ends were trimmed by 1 base and 8 bases, with 11 bases remaining between them. The germline V gene encodes CDR1 SGHDN and CDR2 FVKESK. The CDR3: CASSQVLSTEAFF. As DNA, the CDR3 is TGTGCCAGCAGCCAAGTGCTGAGTACGGAAGCTTTCTTT. The variable domain in full, completed from reference TRBV14 and TRBJ1-1, reads EAGVTQFPSHSVIEKGQTVTLRCDPISGHDNLYWYRRVMGKEIKFLLHFVKESKQDESGMPNNRFLAERTGGTYSTLKVQPAELEDSGVYFCASSQVLSTEAFFGQGTRLTVV.